The clone carrying this T cell receptor beta chain came up once. Gene labels here are mouse ones. The CDR3 is cut off 1 residue early in the read; its end comes from the germline J gene. The data originate from a study of tissue T cells after allogeneic stem cell transplantation. Repertoires were generated with immunoSEQ multiplex PCR, while TCRdb's copy carries only in-frame clones and drops some. The repertoire has approximately 7,500 clones, over 30% of them found once; the top ten carry roughly 6.4%. Time point described: mouse harvest day 14 after allogeneic transplant. The graft held 10^6 splenic CD5+ T cells and 10^7 T-cell-depleted bone marrow cells. Tissues came from B6→BALB/c major-mismatch GVHD mice at day 7 or 14. Germline V gives CDR1 NNHNN, CDR2 SYGAGS (reference sequence). The ends were cut back, 3 bases at V and 5 bases at J, with 2 bases in the middle. The CDR3 contains 10 residues.

The J gene is TRBJ1-1, the V gene TRBV13-2; no clear D gene. What was sequenced was skin. This sequence originates from a female BALB/c mouse given C57BL/6 T cells with graft-versus-host disease after an allogeneic hematopoietic cell transplant. Incomplete CDR3 DNA: TGTGCCAGCGGTGCAACAGAAGTCTTC. This translates into CASGATEVF. The full CDR3 protein is CASGATEVFF.